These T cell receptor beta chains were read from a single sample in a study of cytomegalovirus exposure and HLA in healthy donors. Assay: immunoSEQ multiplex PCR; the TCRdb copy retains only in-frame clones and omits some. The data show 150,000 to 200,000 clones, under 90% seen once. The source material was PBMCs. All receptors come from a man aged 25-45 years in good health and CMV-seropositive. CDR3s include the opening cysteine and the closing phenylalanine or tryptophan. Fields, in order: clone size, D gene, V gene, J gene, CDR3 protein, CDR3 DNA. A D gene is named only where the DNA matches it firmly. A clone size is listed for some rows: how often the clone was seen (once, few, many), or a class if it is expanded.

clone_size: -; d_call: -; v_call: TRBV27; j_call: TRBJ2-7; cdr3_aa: CASSPREGADEQYF; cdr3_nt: TGTGCCAGCAGCCCCCGGGAGGGGGCCGACGAGCAGTACTTC
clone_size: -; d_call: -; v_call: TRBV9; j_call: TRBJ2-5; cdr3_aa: CASSSRLQETQYF; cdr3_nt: TGTGCCAGCAGCTCCAGACTGCAGGAGACCCAGTACTTC
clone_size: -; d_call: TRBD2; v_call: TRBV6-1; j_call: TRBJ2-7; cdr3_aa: CASRALAGPFYEQYF; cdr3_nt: TGTGCCAGCAGGGCTCTAGCGGGACCTTTCTACGAGCAGTACTTC
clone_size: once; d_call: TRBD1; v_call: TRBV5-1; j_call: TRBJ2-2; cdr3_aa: CASKPGTEFGELFF; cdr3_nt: TGCGCCAGCAAACCCGGGACAGAGTTCGGGGAGCTGTTTTTT
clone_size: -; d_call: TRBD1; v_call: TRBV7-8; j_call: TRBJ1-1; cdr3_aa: CASSSTTGTGGNDAEAFF; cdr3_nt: TGTGCCAGCAGCTCAACAACCGGGACAGGGGGCAATGACGCTGAAGCTTTCTTT
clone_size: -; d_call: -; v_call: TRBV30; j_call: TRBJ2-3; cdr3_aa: CAWSPRSVTDTQYF; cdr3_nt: TGTGCCTGGAGTCCGCGGTCAGTTACGGATACGCAGTATTTT
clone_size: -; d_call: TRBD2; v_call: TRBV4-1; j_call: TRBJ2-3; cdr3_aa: CASSQVIAGAVTDTQYF; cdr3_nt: TGCGCCAGCAGCCAAGTAATTGCGGGAGCTGTGACAGATACGCAGTATTTT
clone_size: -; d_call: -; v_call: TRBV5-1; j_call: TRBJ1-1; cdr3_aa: CASSLDGGTEAFF; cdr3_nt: TGCGCCAGCAGCCTGGACGGGGGGACTGAAGCTTTCTTT
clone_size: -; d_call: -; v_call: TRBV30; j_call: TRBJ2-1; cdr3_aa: CAWSGSGTYNEQFF; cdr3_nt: TGTGCCTGGAGTGGTAGCGGCACCTACAATGAGCAGTTCTTC
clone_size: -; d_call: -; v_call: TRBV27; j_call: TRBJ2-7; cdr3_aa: CASSLSLPSTYEQYF; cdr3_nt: TGTGCCAGCAGTTTATCACTCCCATCTACCTACGAGCAGTACTTC
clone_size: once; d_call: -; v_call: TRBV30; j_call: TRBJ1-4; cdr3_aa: CAWSVRGEKLFF; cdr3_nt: TGTGCCTGGAGTGTACGAGGTGAAAAACTGTTTTTT
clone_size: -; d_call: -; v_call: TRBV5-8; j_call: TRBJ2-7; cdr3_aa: CASRQPFLRALGSYEQYF; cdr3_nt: TGTGCCAGCAGACAGCCCTTCCTCAGGGCCCTTGGCTCCTACGAGCAGTACTTC
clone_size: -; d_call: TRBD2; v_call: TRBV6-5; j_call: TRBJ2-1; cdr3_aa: CASSYSLAGVYGEQFF; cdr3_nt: TGTGCCAGCAGTTACTCACTGGCGGGGGTGTACGGTGAGCAGTTCTTC
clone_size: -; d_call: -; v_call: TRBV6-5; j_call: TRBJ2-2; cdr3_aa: CARKLIGAGTGELFF; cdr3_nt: TGTGCCAGGAAACTGATAGGGGCGGGGACCGGGGAGCTGTTTTTT
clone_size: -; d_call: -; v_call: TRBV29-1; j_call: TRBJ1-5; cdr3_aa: CSVVEANQPQHF; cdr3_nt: TGCAGCGTTGTGGAGGCGAATCAGCCCCAGCATTTT
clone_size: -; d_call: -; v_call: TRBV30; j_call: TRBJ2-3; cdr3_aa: CAWRTRGGTDTQYF; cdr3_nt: TGTGCCTGGAGGACTAGAGGAGGTACAGATACGCAGTATTTT
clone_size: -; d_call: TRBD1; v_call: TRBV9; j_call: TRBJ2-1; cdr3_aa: CASSNRDSYLSSYNEQFF; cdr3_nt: TGTGCCAGCAGCAATCGGGACAGCTATTTGAGCTCCTACAATGAGCAGTTCTTC
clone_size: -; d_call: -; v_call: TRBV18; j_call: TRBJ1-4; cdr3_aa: CASSPAGRNNEKLFF; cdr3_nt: TGTGCCAGCTCGCCCGCGGGACGGAATAATGAAAAACTGTTTTTT
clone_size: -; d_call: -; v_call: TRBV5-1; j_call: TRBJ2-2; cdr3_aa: CASSLKSPGPNTGELFF; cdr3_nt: TGCGCCAGCAGCTTAAAATCACCAGGGCCGAACACCGGGGAGCTGTTTTTT
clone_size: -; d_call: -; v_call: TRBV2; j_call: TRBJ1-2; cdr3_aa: CASSGQEYGYTF; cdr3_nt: TGTGCCAGCAGTGGACAGGAGTATGGCTACACCTTC
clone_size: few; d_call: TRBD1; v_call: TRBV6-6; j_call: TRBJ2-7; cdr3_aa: CASTRGPYEQYF; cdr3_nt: TGTGCCAGCACCAGGGGGCCCTACGAGCAGTACTTC
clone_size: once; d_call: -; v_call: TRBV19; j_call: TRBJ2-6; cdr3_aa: CASSIAALGANVLTF; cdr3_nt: TGTGCCAGTAGTATAGCTGCGTTAGGGGCCAACGTCCTGACTTTC
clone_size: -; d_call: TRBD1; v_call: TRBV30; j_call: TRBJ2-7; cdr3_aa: CAWSADRGSYEQYF; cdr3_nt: TGTGCCTGGAGTGCCGACAGGGGTAGCTACGAGCAGTACTTC
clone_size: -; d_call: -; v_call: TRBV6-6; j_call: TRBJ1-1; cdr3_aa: CASSYSPVPENEAFF; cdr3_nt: TGTGCCAGCAGTTACTCGCCGGTTCCGGAGAATGAAGCTTTCTTT
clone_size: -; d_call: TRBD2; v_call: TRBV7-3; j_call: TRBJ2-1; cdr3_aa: CASSLSGGAAYNEQFF; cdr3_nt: TGTGCCAGCAGCTTAAGCGGGGGGGCCGCCTACAATGAGCAGTTCTTC
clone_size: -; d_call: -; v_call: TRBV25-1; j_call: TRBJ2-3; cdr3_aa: CASSELVRDTQYF; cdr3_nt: TGTGCCAGCAGTGAATTGGTGCGGGATACGCAGTATTTT
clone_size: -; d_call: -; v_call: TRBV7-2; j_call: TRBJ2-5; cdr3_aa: CASSLVIRETQYF; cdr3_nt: TGTGCCAGCAGCTTAGTTATCAGAGAGACCCAGTACTTC
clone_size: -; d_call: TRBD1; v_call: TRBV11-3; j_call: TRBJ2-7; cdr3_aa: CASSPRTGTNEQYF; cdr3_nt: TGTGCCAGCAGCCCCCGGACAGGGACGAACGAGCAGTACTTC
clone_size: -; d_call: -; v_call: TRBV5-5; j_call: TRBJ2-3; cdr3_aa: CASSLEVTSTDTQYF; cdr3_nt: TGTGCCAGCAGCTTGGAGGTGACTAGCACAGATACGCAGTATTTT
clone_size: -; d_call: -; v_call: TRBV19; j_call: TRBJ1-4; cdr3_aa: CASTLRTVGELFF; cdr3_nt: TGTGCCAGTACCCTCCGGACAGTTGGCGAACTGTTTTTT
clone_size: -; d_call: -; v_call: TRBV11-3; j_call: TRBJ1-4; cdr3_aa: CASTLDSPSWEKLFF; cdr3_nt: TGTGCCAGCACCTTGGACTCACCAAGCTGGGAAAAACTGTTTTTT
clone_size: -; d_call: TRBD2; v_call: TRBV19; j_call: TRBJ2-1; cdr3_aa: CASTRAGGYYNEQFF; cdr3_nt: TGTGCCAGTACTAGAGCGGGAGGGTACTACAATGAGCAGTTCTTC
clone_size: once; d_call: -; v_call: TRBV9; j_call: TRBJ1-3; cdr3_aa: CASSPGGLSRNTIYF; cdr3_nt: TGTGCCAGCAGCCCCGGCGGCCTCTCTAGAAACACCATATATTTT
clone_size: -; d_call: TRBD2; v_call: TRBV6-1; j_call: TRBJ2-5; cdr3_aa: CASSDPGRESGEQYF; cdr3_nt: TGTGCCAGCAGCGACCCTGGGCGGGAGTCGGGGGAGCAGTACTTC
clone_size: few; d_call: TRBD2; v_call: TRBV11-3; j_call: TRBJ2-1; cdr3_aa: CASSLSGGQQFF; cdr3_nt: TGTGCCAGCAGCTTAAGCGGGGGCCAGCAGTTCTTC
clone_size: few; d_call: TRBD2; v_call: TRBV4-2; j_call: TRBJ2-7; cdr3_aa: CASSQVGLAVYEQYF; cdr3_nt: TGTGCCAGCAGCCAGGTGGGACTAGCGGTCTACGAGCAGTACTTC
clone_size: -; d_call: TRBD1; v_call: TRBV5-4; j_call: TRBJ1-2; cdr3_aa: CASSSSGQGANGYTF; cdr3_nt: TGTGCCAGCAGCTCTTCCGGGCAGGGGGCAAATGGCTACACCTTC